This is a list of T cell receptor beta chains from one sample in a study of chemoradiotherapy in HPV16-positive cancers. This table comes from immunoSEQ multiplex PCR, and its TCRdb copy is limited to in-frame clones, with some not included. The sample includes under 35,000 clones, 88% of them seen just once. The material was blood, obtained from a patient who underwent chemoradiotherapy. The source is a human donor with HPV-associated anogenital cancer. Each CDR3 is given with its conserved first and last residue. D genes are given only for firm matches. Expanded clones are given a class, and other clones once, few, many or no size at all.

j_gene	d_gene	abundance	v_gene	CDR3aa	CDR3nt
TRBJ2-5	NA	NA	TRBV9	CASSVIGEGTQYF	TGTGCCAGCAGCGTTATTGGGGAAGGGACCCAGTACTTC
TRBJ1-5	TRBD1	NA	TRBV7-2	CASSSQGAIPGNQPQHF	TGTGCCAGCAGCTCCCAGGGGGCGATCCCTGGCAATCAGCCCCAGCATTTT
TRBJ2-2	NA	NA	TRBV29-1	CSVEFRGGELFF	TGCAGCGTTGAGTTCCGGGGAGGGGAGCTGTTTTTT
TRBJ2-7	TRBD2	NA	TRBV6-1	CASSWQRGIHEQYF	TGTGCCAGCAGTTGGCAGCGGGGAATCCACGAGCAGTACTTC
TRBJ1-5	NA	few	TRBV30	CASYDGNQPQHF	TGTGCCTCCTACGACGGCAATCAGCCCCAGCATTTT
TRBJ2-3	NA	once	TRBV7-6	CASILSADLGSDTQYF	TGTGCCAGCATCCTCTCCGCCGACCTGGGATCAGATACGCAGTATTTT
TRBJ1-3	NA	NA	TRBV15	CATSVGVSGNTIYF	TGTGCCACCAGCGTCGGAGTCTCTGGAAACACCATATATTTT
TRBJ1-2	TRBD1	NA	TRBV6-5	CASSTGEGYTF	TGTGCCAGCAGCACAGGGGAAGGCTACACCTTC
TRBJ1-3	NA	NA	TRBV6-1	CASSELAGNTIYF	TGTGCCAGCAGTGAACTAGCTGGAAACACCATATATTTT
TRBJ1-1	NA	NA	TRBV7-9	CASSLQVMNTEAFF	TGTGCCAGCAGCTTGCAGGTTATGAACACTGAAGCTTTCTTT
TRBJ1-1	NA	NA	TRBV6-6	CASSFRQNTEAFF	TGTGCCAGCAGTTTTAGACAGAACACTGAAGCTTTCTTT
TRBJ2-5	NA	NA	TRBV2	CASSVGLGQETQYF	TGTGCCAGCAGTGTGGGGCTAGGCCAAGAGACCCAGTACTTC
TRBJ1-3	NA	NA	TRBV4-1	CASSQPERDSGNTIYF	TGCGCCAGCAGCCAACCAGAGCGGGACTCTGGAAACACCATATATTTT
TRBJ1-2	NA	NA	TRBV19	CASSIAQIYGYTF	TGTGCCAGTAGTATAGCCCAAATCTATGGCTACACCTTC
TRBJ1-3	NA	NA	TRBV19	CASSMDRGNTIYF	TGTGCCAGTAGTATGGATCGGGGAAACACCATATATTTT
TRBJ1-1	NA	NA	TRBV19	CASSMHSLIYTEAFF	TGTGCCAGTAGTATGCACAGCTTAATTTACACTGAAGCTTTCTTT
TRBJ1-1	NA	NA	TRBV19	CASSGFVNTEAFF	TGTGCCAGTAGTGGGTTCGTTAACACTGAAGCTTTCTTT
TRBJ2-6	NA	once	TRBV6-5	CASSPDGQGANVLTF	TGTGCCAGCAGCCCTGATGGTCAGGGGGCCAACGTCCTGACTTTC
TRBJ1-5	NA	NA	TRBV28	CASSGGAGSNQPQHF	TGTGCCAGCAGTGGAGGGGCTGGTAGCAATCAGCCCCAGCATTTT
TRBJ1-1	NA	NA	TRBV5-1	CASSLRGFDDYTEAFF	TGCGCCAGCAGCTTGAGGGGCTTTGACGATTACACTGAAGCTTTCTTT
TRBJ2-2	NA	NA	TRBV11-3	CASSLGLGVGELFF	TGTGCCAGCAGCTTAGGTCTGGGGGTCGGGGAGCTGTTTTTT
TRBJ1-2	TRBD1	NA	TRBV5-8	CASSMGQGAWGYTF	TGTGCCAGCAGCATGGGACAGGGGGCCTGGGGCTACACCTTC
TRBJ2-5	NA	NA	TRBV11-3	CASSSHDGYQETQYF	TGTGCCAGCAGCTCCCACGACGGCTACCAAGAGACCCAGTACTTC
TRBJ2-5	TRBD1	NA	TRBV7-9	CASSWDRGRETQYF	TGTGCCAGCAGCTGGGACAGGGGGCGGGAGACCCAGTACTTC
TRBJ1-6	TRBD1	NA	TRBV18	CASSPRQGQESPLHF	TGTGCCAGCTCACCCAGACAGGGTCAGGAGTCACCCCTCCACTTT